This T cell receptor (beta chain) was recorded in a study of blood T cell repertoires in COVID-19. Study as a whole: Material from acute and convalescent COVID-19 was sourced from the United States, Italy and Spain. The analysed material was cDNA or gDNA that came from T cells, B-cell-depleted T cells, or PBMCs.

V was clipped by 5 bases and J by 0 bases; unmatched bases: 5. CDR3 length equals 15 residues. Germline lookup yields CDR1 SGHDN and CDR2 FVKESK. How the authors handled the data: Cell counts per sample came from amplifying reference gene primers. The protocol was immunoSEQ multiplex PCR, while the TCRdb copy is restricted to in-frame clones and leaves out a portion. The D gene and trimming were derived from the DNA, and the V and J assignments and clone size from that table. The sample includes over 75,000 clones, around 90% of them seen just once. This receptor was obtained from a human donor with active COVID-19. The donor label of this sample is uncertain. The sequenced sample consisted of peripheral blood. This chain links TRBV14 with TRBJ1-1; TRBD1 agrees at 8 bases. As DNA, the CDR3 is TGTGCCAGCAGCTCCCAGGGGGCCCTGAACACTGAAGCTTTCTTT. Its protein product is CASSSQGALNTEAFF.